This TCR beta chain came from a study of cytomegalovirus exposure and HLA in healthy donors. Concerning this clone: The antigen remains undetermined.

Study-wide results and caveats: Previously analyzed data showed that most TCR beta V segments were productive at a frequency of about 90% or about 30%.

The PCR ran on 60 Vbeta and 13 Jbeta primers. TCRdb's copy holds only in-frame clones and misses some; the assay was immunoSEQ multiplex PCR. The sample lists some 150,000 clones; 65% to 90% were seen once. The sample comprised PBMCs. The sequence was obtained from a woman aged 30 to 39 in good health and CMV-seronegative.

CDR3 sequence reads: CSVWTATYEQYF. As DNA, the CDR3 is TGCAGCGTGTGGACAGCTACCTACGAGCAGTACTTC. The chain recombines TRBV29-1 with TRBJ2-7; possibly TRBD1 for D (6 bases). The CDR3 consists of 12 residues. V lost 6 bases and J lost 2, with 11 bases in between. CDR1 is SQVTM, CDR2 ANQGSEA, per germline.